A selection of T cell receptor beta chains follows, all from one sample in a study of response to subunit inactivated influenza vaccine. MiXCR, run by TCRdb on the RT-PCR reads, gives a single entry per CDR3 protein. The data hold about 150,000 distinct CDR3 sequences, with roughly a tenth observed a single time. The sequenced sample was CD8+ T cells sorted from PBMCs, obtained roughly 24 months after vaccination. Every receptor here comes from a man aged 50-75 years who received an inactivated influenza vaccine. Both conserved end residues are part of each CDR3. Each record gives: V gene, clone size, CDR3 length, D gene, J gene, CDR3 DNA, CDR3 protein. A D gene is named only where the DNA matches it firmly. Size is stated for part of the rows, as once, few or many counts, or as a class when the clone is expanded.

>TRBV25-1|.|16|TRBD2|TRBJ2-1
TGTGCCAGCAGTGATATGGGACTAGGGATCCACAATGAGCAGTTCTTC
CASSDMGLGIHNEQFF
>TRBV20-1|few|14|TRBD2|TRBJ2-3
TGCAGTGCTAGTTACGGCGGGGGGACAGATACGCAGTATTTT
CSASYGGGTDTQYF
>TRBV4-1|many|15|.|TRBJ2-1
TGCGCCAGCAGCCCCGGGGAGAGCTCCTACAATGAGCAGTTCTTC
CASSPGESSYNEQFF
>TRBV29-1|.|17|TRBD2|TRBJ2-1
TGCAGCGTGCCGACAGGGAAGGAGCTAGCGGGGGGGACTGAGCAGTTCTTC
CSVPTGKELAGGTEQFF
>TRBV7-2|few|13|.|TRBJ2-3
TGTGCCAGCAGCGAATTCTACACAGATACGCAGTATTTT
CASSEFYTDTQYF
>TRBV12-3/TRBV12-4|many|12|.|TRBJ1-2
TGTGCCAGCAGTCAAGGGACTCATGGCTACACCTTC
CASSQGTHGYTF
>TRBV4-1|.|16|TRBD2|TRBJ2-2
TGCGCCAGCAGCCAAGCTAGCGGAAGCGTCGCCGGGGAGCTGTTTTTT
CASSQASGSVAGELFF
>TRBV29-1|.|15|.|TRBJ2-1
TGCAGCGACGTAGGGGAGGGGGCGACCTACAATGAGCAGTTCTTC
CSDVGEGATYNEQFF
>TRBV5-1|.|17|TRBD2|TRBJ2-7
TGCGCCAGCAGCGTCCTCGACGTGGCGGGGGGATCCTACGAGCAGTACTTC
CASSVLDVAGGSYEQYF
>TRBV6-1|few|16|TRBD1|TRBJ1-2
TGTGCCAGCGGGTGGGGACAGGGTACTTCTCGCTATGGCTACACCTTC
CASGWGQGTSRYGYTF
>TRBV12-3/TRBV12-4|.|14|.|TRBJ2-3
TGTGCCAGCAGTTTGATGGGGTACACAGATACGCAGTATTTT
CASSLMGYTDTQYF
>TRBV27|.|15|TRBD2|TRBJ2-7
TGTGCCAGCAGTTTATTAGGACTAGTGGGCTACGAGCAGTACTTC
CASSLLGLVGYEQYF
>TRBV24-1|.|15|TRBD2|TRBJ2-1
TGTGCCACCACCGCGACTAGCGACCCTTACAATGAGCAGTTCTTC
CATTATSDPYNEQFF
>TRBV20-1|.|14|TRBD1|TRBJ1-4
TGCAGTGCTAGGGGGGGGACAGAGAATGAAAAACTGTTTTTT
CSARGGTENEKLFF
>TRBV4-3|.|15|TRBD1|TRBJ1-3
TGCGCCAGCAGCCAAGGGACAGGCGGGGGAAACACCATATATTTT
CASSQGTGGGNTIYF
>TRBV27|.|15|.|TRBJ1-1
TGTGCCAGCAGTTTATGGGGTGGGGAGGGGACTGAAGCTTTCTTT
CASSLWGGEGTEAFF
>TRBV2|few|13|.|TRBJ1-3
TGTGCCAGCAATCAGAACTCTGGAAACACCATATATTTT
CASNQNSGNTIYF
>TRBV6-5|many|14|.|TRBJ2-1
TGTGCCAGCAGTTACCAGGCCCTATACAATGAGCAGTTCTTC
CASSYQALYNEQFF
>TRBV20-1|.|17|TRBD2|TRBJ2-2
TGCAGTGCTAGAGGACTAGCGGGAGGGCGGAACACCGGGGAGCTGTTTTTT
CSARGLAGGRNTGELFF
>TRBV4-3|.|14|.|TRBJ2-6
TGCGCCAGCAGCCCTTGGCCGGGGGCCAACGTCCTGACTTTC
CASSPWPGANVLTF
>TRBV12-3/TRBV12-4|many|15|TRBD1|TRBJ2-5
TGTGCCAGCAGTTTAGCAGGGACAGGTGGAGAGACCCAGTACTTC
CASSLAGTGGETQYF
>TRBV15|.|13|.|TRBJ1-1
TGTGCCACCAGCAGAGGTGGGAACACTGAAGCTTTCTTT
CATSRGGNTEAFF
>TRBV7-3|many|15|.|TRBJ1-2
TGTGCCAGCAGCTTAACCGGAGGGGGTGACTATGGCTACACCTTC
CASSLTGGGDYGYTF
>TRBV28|.|15|TRBD1|TRBJ1-2
TGTGCCAGCAGTTTGGGGCCAGGGGGCAACTATGGCTACACCTTC
CASSLGPGGNYGYTF
>TRBV7-9|few|15|TRBD1|TRBJ2-5
TGTGCCAGCAGCCCGACGGGGACAGGGGTGGAGACCCAGTACTTC
CASSPTGTGVETQYF
>TRBV30|few|13|.|TRBJ2-4
TGTGCCTGGGCCCCCGGGGGAGTGGACATTCAGTACTTC
CAWAPGGVDIQYF